The 2 T cell receptor beta chains below all came from one sample that was sequenced in a study of blood T cells in healthy people across ages. A second roughly 7 to 12 cycle PCR used barcoded and J-beta primers. TCRdb recomputed calls from the 5' RACE reads with MiXCR, one row per CDR3 protein. The data hold some 1.8 million distinct CDR3 sequences, with more than 35% observed a single time. Sample: blood. The source is a human donor in good health.

The rearrangement links TRBV12-3 or TRBV12-4 to TRBJ1-2; 8 nucleotides match TRBD1. CDR3 length: 16 residues. V shed 3 bases, J shed 3 bases, and the junction held 9 bases outside the gene matches. CDR3 residues: CASSFQQGDLYYGYTF. CDR3 coding DNA: TGTGCCAGCAGTTTCCAACAGGGGGACCTCTACTATGGCTACACCTTC.

Concerning this clonotype itself: Given the absence of the conserved phenylalanine or tryptophan at the CDR3 end, a read error is likely. This sequence joins TRBV29-1 and TRBJ2-5; D remains unclear. Germline CDR1 SQVTM, CDR2 ANQGSEA. V was clipped by 4 bases and J by 11 bases, with 17 bases between them. The CDR3 spans 12 residues. The CDR3 bases are TGCAGCGTTGTACCCGTTTACAATGAGCAGTACTGC. Protein product: CSVVPVYNEQYC.